This TCR beta chain is drawn from a study of T cell repertoires in cytomegalovirus infection. Study background: Shared public TCR beta signatures pointed to both CMV infection and a matching HLA type.

MiXCR was run by TCRdb on the reads, yielding one entry per CDR3 protein. The data contain approximately 170,000 distinct CDR3 sequences, about an eighth of them singletons. General study results and limits: HLA-C-restricted, CMV-specific TCR beta clonotypes were dominant ex vivo.

The CDR3 contains 12 residues. Germline CDR1 is SNHLY and CDR2 is FYNNEI. The V and J ends lost 2 bases and 8 bases respectively, with 9 bases between them. Worth noting for this clonotype: Its antigen is not known.

V usage is TRBV2 and J usage is TRBJ1-2; perhaps TRBD1 as D (5 bases). The sequence came from a human donor in good health (CMV status not recorded). Some clones in this sample may be carry-over from other donors' samples. The sequencing sample was made of PBMCs. The CDR3 spells CASSEPGYGYTF. The CDR3, as DNA: TGTGCCAGCAGTGAACCAGGGTACGGCTACACCTTC.